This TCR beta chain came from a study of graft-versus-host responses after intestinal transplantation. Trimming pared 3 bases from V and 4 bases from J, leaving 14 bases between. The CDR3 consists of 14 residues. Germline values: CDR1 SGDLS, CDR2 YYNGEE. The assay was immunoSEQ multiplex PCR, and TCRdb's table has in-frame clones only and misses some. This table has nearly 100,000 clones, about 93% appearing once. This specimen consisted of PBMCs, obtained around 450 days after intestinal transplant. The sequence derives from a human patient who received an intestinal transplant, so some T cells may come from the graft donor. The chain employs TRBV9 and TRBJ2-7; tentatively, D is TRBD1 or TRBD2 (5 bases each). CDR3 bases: TGTGCCAGCAGCGCCCGGGACGGGCCTTACGAGCAGTACTTC. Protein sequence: CASSARDGPYEQYF.